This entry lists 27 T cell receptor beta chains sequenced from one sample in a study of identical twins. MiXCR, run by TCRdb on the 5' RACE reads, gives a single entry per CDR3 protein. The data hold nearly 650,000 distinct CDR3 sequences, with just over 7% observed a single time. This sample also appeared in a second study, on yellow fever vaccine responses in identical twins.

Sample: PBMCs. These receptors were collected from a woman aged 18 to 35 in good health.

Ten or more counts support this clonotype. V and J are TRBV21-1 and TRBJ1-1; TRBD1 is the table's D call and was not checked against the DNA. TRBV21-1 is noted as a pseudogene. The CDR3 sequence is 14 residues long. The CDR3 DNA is TGTGCCAGCAGTCGGGGGGCAGGGAGCACTGAAGCTTTCTTT. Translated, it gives CASSRGAGSTEAFF.

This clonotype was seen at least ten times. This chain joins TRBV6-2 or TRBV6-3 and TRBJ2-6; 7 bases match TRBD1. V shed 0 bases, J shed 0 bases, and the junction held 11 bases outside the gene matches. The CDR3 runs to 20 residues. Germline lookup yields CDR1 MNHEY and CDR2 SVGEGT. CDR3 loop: CASSYSRVSTGYSGANVLTF. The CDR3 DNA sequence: TGTGCCAGCAGTTACTCGAGAGTTTCGACAGGGTACTCTGGGGCCAACGTCCTGACTTTC.

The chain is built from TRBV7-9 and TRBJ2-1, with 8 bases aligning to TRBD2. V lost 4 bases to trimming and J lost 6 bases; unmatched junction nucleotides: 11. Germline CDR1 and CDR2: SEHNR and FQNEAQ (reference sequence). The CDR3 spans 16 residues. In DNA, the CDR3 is TGTGCCAGCAGCTCCTCACTAGCGGCGATCCCCAATGAGCAGTTCTTC. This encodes CASSSSLAAIPNEQFF.

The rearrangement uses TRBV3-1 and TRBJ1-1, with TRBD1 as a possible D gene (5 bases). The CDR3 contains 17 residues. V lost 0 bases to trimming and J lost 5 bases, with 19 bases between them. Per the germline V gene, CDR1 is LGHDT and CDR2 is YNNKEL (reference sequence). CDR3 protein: CASSQEGAPPGTTEAFF. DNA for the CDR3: TGTGCCAGCAGCCAAGAAGGGGCTCCCCCCGGTACGACTGAAGCTTTCTTT.

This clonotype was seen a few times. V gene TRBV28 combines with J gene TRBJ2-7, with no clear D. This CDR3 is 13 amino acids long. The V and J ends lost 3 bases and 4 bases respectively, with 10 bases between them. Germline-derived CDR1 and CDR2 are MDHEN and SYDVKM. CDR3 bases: TGTGCCAGCAGTTTCGTAGATTCTTACGAGCAGTACGTC. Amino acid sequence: CASSFVDSYEQYV.

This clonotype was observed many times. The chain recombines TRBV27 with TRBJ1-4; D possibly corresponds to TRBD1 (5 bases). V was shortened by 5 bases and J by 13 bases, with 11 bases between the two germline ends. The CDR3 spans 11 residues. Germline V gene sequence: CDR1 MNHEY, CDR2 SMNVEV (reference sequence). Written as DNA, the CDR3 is TGTGCCAGCAGTGCAGGAAGGGGACTGTTTTTT. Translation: CASSAGRGLFF.

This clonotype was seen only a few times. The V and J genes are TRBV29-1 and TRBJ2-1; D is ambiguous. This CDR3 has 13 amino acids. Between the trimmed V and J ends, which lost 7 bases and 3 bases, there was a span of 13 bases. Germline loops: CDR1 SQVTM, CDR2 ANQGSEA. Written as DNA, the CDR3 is TGCAGCGGTAGTATCTCCAGCTACAATGAGCAGTTCTTC. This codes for CSGSISSYNEQFF.

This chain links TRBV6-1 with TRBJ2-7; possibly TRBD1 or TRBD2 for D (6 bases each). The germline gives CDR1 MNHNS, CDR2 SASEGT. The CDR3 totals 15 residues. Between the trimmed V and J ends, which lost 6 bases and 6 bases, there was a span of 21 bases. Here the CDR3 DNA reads TGTGCCAGCAGACTCACCTCGGGGGCAGGGATCGAGCAGTACGTC. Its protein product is CASRLTSGAGIEQYV.

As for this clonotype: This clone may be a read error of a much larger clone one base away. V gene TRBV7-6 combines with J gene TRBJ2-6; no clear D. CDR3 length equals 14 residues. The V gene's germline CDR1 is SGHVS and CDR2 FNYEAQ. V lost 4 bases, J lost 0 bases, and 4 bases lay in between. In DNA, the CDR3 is TGTGCCAGCAGCTCGAACTCTGGGGCCAACGTCCTGACTTTC. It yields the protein CASSSNSGANVLTF.

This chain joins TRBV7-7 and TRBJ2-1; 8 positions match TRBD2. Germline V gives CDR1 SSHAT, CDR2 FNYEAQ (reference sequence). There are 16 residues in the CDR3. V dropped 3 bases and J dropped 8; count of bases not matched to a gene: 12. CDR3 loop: CASSLGPGGPGDEQFF. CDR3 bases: TGTGCCAGCAGCTTGGGTCCGGGGGGGCCTGGGGATGAGCAGTTCTTC.

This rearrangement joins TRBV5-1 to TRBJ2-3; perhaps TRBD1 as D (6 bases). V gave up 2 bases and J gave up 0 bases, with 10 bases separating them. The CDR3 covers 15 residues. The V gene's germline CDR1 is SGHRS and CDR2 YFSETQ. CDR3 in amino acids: CASSFRGFSTDTQYF. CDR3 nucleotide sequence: TGCGCCAGCAGCTTCAGGGGTTTTAGCACAGATACGCAGTATTTT.

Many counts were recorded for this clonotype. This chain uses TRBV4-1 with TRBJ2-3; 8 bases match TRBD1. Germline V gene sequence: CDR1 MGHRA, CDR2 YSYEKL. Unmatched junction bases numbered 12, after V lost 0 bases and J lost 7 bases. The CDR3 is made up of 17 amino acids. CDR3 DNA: TGCGCCAGCAGCCAAGAGGGCGGAGCAGGGGGCTTGAATACGCAGTATTTT. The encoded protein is CASSQEGGAGGLNTQYF.

The CDR3 is CATSETGGFYEQYF. For the CDR3, the DNA is TGTGCCACCAGTGAGACAGGGGGCTTCTACGAGCAGTACTTC. V usage is TRBV24-1 and J usage is TRBJ2-7; 10 bases align to TRBD1. From germline, CDR1 is KGHDR and CDR2 SFDVKD. The CDR3 totals 14 residues. V was pared by 4 bases and J by 3 bases, with 2 bases of the junction left unmatched.

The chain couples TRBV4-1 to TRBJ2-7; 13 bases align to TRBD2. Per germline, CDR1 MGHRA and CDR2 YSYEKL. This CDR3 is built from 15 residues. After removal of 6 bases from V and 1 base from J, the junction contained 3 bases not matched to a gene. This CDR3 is CASRGLAGLSYEQYF. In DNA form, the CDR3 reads TGCGCCAGCAGGGGACTAGCGGGACTTTCCTACGAGCAGTACTTC.

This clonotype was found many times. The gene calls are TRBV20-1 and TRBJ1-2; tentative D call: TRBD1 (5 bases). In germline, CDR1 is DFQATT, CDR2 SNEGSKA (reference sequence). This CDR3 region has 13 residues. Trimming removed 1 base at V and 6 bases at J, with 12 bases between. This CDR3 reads CSARVPQGNGYTF. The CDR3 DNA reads TGCAGTGCTAGAGTACCGCAGGGCAATGGCTACACCTTC.

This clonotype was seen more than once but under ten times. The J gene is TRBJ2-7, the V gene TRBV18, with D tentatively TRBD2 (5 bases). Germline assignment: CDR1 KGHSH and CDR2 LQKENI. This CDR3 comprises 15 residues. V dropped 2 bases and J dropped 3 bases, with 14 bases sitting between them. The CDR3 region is CASSPTTGEVYEQYF. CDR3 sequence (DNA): TGTGCCAGCTCACCAACAACCGGGGAAGTCTACGAGCAGTACTTC.

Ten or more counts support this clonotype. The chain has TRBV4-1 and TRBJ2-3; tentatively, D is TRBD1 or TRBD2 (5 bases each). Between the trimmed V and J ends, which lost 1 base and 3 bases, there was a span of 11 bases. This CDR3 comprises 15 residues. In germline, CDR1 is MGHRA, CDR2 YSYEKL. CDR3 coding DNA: TGCGCCAGCAGCCAAGCCAACTGGGGGACAGATACGCAGTATTTT. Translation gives CASSQANWGTDTQYF.

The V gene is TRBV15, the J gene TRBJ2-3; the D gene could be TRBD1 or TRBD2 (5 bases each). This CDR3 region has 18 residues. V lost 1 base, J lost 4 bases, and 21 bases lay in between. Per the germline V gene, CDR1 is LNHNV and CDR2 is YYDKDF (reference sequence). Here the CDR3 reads CATSRGPRDVGSADTQYF. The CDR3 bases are TGTGCCACCAGCAGAGGGCCCCGGGACGTGGGTTCGGCAGATACGCAGTATTTT.

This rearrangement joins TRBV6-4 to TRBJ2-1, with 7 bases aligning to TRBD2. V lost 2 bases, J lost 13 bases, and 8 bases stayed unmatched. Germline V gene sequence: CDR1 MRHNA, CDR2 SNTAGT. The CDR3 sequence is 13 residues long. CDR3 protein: CASSDEGGTTQFF. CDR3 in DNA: TGTGCCAGCAGTGACGAGGGAGGGACTACCCAGTTCTTC.

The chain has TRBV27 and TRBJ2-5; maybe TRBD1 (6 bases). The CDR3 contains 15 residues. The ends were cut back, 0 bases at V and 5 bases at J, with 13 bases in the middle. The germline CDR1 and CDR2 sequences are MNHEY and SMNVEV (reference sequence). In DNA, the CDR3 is TGTGCCAGCAGTTTATCGCAGGGGTGGTTGGAGACCCAGTACTTC. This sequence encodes CASSLSQGWLETQYF.

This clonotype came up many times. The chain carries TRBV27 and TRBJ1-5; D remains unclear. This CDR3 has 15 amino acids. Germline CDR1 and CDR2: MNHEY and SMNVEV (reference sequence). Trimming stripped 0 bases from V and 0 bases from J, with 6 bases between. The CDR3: CASSLSLYSNQPQHF. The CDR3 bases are TGTGCCAGCAGTTTATCCCTTTATAGCAATCAGCCCCAGCATTTT.

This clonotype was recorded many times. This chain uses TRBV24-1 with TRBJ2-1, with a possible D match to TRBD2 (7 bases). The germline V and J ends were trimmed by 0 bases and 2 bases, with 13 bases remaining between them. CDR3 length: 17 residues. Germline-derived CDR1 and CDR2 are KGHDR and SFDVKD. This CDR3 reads CATSDLRQGTTYNEQFF. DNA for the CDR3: TGTGCCACCAGTGATTTGCGGCAGGGGACTACCTACAATGAGCAGTTCTTC.

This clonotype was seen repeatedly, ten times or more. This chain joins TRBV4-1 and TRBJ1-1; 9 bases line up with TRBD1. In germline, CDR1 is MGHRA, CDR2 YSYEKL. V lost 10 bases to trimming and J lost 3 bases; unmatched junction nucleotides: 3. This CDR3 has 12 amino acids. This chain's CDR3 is CATGDRDTEAFF. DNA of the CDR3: TGCGCCACGGGGGACAGGGACACTGAAGCTTTCTTT.

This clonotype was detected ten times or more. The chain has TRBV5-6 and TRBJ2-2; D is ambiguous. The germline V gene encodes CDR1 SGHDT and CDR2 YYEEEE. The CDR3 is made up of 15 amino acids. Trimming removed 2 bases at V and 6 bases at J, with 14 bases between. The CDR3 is CASSFVFQDPGELFF. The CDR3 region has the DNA TGTGCCAGCAGCTTCGTCTTTCAGGACCCCGGGGAGCTGTTTTTT.

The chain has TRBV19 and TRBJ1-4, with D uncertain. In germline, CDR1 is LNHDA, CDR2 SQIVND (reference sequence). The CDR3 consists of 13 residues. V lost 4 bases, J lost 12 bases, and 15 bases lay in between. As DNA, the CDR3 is TGTGCCAGTAGTAAGTGGTCGGAACCAGAACTGTTTTTT. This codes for CASSKWSEPELFF.

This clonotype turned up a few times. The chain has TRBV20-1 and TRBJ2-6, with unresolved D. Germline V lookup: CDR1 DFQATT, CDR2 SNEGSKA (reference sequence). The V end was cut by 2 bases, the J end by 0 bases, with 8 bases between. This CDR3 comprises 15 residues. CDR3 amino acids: CSARRVNSGANVLTF. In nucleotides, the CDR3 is TGCAGTGCTAGACGGGTGAACTCTGGGGCCAACGTCCTGACTTTC.

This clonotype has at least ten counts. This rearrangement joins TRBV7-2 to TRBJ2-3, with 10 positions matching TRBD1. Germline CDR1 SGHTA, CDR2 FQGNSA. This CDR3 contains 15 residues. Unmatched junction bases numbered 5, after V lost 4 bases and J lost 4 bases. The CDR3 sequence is CASSYRDRGPDTQYF. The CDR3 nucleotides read TGTGCCAGCAGCTACCGGGACAGGGGCCCAGATACGCAGTATTTT.